The 32 T cell receptor beta chains listed next were all sequenced from one sample in a study of blood T cell repertoires in COVID-19. TCRdb's table, derived via immunoSEQ multiplex PCR, lists solely in-frame clones and lacks some. The table lists about 86,000 clones, just under 85% of them singletons. The source material was peripheral blood. The receptors stem from a man between 50 and 59 years old with acute or convalescent COVID-19.

The chain has TRBV18 and TRBJ2-5, with TRBD2 matching over 14 bases. The CDR3 has 19 amino acids. Germline V gene sequence: CDR1 KGHSH, CDR2 LQKENI. V dropped 3 bases and J dropped 0; count of bases not matched to a gene: 9. CDR3 DNA: TGTGCCAGCTCACCCCCGGGACTAGCGGGGGAAGGAGACCAAGAGACCCAGTACTTC. Its translation is CASSPPGLAGEGDQETQYF. Variable domain in full (rest from reference TRBV18 and TRBJ2-5): NAGVMQNPRHLVRRRGQEARLRCSPMKGHSHVYWYRQLPEEGLKFMVYLQKENIIDESGMPKERFSAEFPKEGPSILRIQQVVRGDSAAYFCASSPPGLAGEGDQETQYFGPGTRLLVL.

The sample holds one count of this clone. This sequence joins TRBV7-3 and TRBJ2-3; D not certain. The CDR3 has 17 residues. V was cut by 0 bases and J by 1 base, with 14 bases left in between. Germline CDR1 SGHTA, CDR2 FQGTGA. The CDR3 DNA sequence: TGTGCCAGCAGCTTAACGAGCCCATTAATCGGCACAGATACGCAGTATTTT. It yields the protein CASSLTSPLIGTDTQYF.

In the case of this clone: This sample also contains other DNA sequences that code for the same CDR3. V usage is TRBV27 and J usage is TRBJ1-2, with TRBD1 matching 10 bases. The CDR3 runs to 14 residues. The V and J ends lost 2 bases and 8 bases, in that order; junction bases with no gene match: 5. Germline CDR1 and CDR2: MNHEY and SMNVEV (reference sequence). The CDR3 sequence: CASSLGQGGSGYTF. The CDR3, as DNA: TGTGCCAGCAGTTTAGGACAGGGGGGCTCGGGCTACACCTTC.

This chain links TRBV28 with TRBJ1-5, with unresolved D. CDR3 length equals 16 residues. Germline V gene data show CDR1 as MDHEN and CDR2 as SYDVKM. Between the trimmed V and J ends, which lost 1 base and 1 base, there was a span of 11 bases. The CDR3 bases are TGTGCCAGCAGTTTATTCTCCGGGTCCAGCAATCAGCCCCAGCATTTT. Translated, it gives CASSLFSGSSNQPQHF.

This chain connects TRBV7-3 to TRBJ2-2, with TRBD1 matching 9 bases. CDR3 length: 16 amino acids. Germline V gives CDR1 SGHTA, CDR2 FQGTGA. V lost 2 bases, J lost 4 bases, and 5 bases stayed unmatched. CDR3 in DNA: TGTGCCAGCAGCTTATTCCAACAGGGGGCCACCGGGGAGCTGTTTTTT. Translated: CASSLFQQGATGELFF.

This clone was recorded once. The chain has TRBV19 and TRBJ2-7; 11 bases map to TRBD1. There are 13 residues in the CDR3. The ends lost 10 bases at V and 3 bases at J; junction bases unmatched: 5. Germline loops: CDR1 LNHDA, CDR2 SQIVND (reference sequence). In DNA form, the CDR3 reads TGTGCCACTACGGGACAGGGGGTCTACGAGCAGTACTTC. This encodes CATTGQGVYEQYF.

The rearrangement links TRBV7-2 to TRBJ1-2; the match to TRBD1 covers 8 bases. The germline gives CDR1 SGHTA, CDR2 FQGNSA. V was pared by 3 bases and J by 9 bases, with 3 bases of the junction left unmatched. This CDR3 is built from 12 residues. As DNA, the CDR3 is TGTGCCAGCAGCTTCCCAGGGGGCCGCTACACCTTC. This encodes CASSFPGGRYTF.

This chain links TRBV4-2 with TRBJ2-7; 10 positions agree with TRBD2. V lost 4 bases, J lost 5 bases, and 5 bases stayed unmatched. CDR3 length: 14 amino acids. Germline V CDR1 and CDR2: LGHNA, YNFKEQ. This CDR3 is CASSPRTSGDEQYF. CDR3 nucleotide sequence: TGTGCCAGCAGCCCCCGGACTAGCGGTGACGAGCAGTACTTC.

The chain links TRBV30 to TRBJ1-1; D is ambiguous. There are 12 residues in the CDR3. The germline CDR1 and CDR2 sequences are GTSNPN and SVGIG (reference sequence). Trimming removed 4 bases from V and 0 bases from J, with 6 bases in between. The CDR3 loop is CAWKRMNTEAFF. The CDR3 nucleotides are TGTGCCTGGAAGCGTATGAACACTGAAGCTTTCTTT.

On this clone itself: Distinct nucleotide sequences in the sample also encode this CDR3. V usage is TRBV6-1 and J usage is TRBJ1-5; D may be TRBD1 (5 bases). The CDR3 is made up of 14 amino acids. Germline values: CDR1 MNHNS, CDR2 SASEGT. V was cut by 1 base and J by 4 bases, with 8 bases left in between. The CDR3 DNA reads as TGTGCCAGCAGTGAAGGACAGCTAAATCAGCCCCAGCATTTT. Protein: CASSEGQLNQPQHF.

This chain uses TRBV18 with TRBJ2-5, with TRBD1 matching over 12 bases. The CDR3 runs 18 residues. With 2 bases clipped from V and 4 bases from J, the junction kept 11 bases outside the gene matches. The germline V gene encodes CDR1 KGHSH and CDR2 LQKENI. In DNA form, the CDR3 reads TGTGCCAGCTCACCAACTCCGGGACAGGGGGCATTTGGAGAGACCCAGTACTTC. It encodes CASSPTPGQGAFGETQYF.

The chain carries TRBV21-1 and TRBJ2-3; the listed D gene, TRBD2, was not tested against the DNA. TRBV21-1 is a documented pseudogene. CDR3 size: 20 residues. CDR3 DNA: TGTGCCAGCAGCAAAGTACCGGGGGGGACTAGCGGGGCTAGCACAGATACGCAGTATTTT. This translates into CASSKVPGGTSGASTDTQYF.

The J gene is TRBJ1-6, the V gene TRBV6-4, with a possible D match to TRBD1 (5 bases). CDR3 size: 15 residues. Trimming removed 4 bases from V and 7 bases from J, with 14 bases in between. CDR1 and CDR2 (germline): MRHNA, SNTAGT. Written as DNA, the CDR3 is TGTGCCAGCAGTGCTTCGCAGGGCGAAAATTCACCCCTCCACTTT. It yields the protein CASSASQGENSPLHF.

The J gene is TRBJ1-1, the V gene TRBV3-1 (or the pseudogene TRBV3-2); a weak D match, TRBD1 (6 bases). CDR1 is LGHDT, CDR2 YNNKEL, per germline (reference sequence). V lost 3 bases and J lost 1, with 9 bases in between. The length of the CDR3 is 14 residues. The CDR3 DNA reads as TGTGCCAGCAGCCACTCGGACAGGAACACTGAAGCTTTCTTT. It is translated as CASSHSDRNTEAFF.

V gene TRBV28 combines with J gene TRBJ1-1, with TRBD1 matching 8 bases. This CDR3 spans 14 amino acids. Germline trimming cut 2 bases from V and 2 bases from J; bases unmatched to any gene: 1. The V gene's germline CDR1 is MDHEN and CDR2 SYDVKM. The CDR3 here is CASSLTGGNTEAFF. CDR3 in DNA: TGTGCCAGCAGTTTAACAGGGGGTAACACTGAAGCTTTCTTT. The full variable domain, with the rest looked up from reference TRBV28 and TRBJ1-1, is DVKVTQSSRYLVKRTGEKVFLECVQDMDHENMFWYRQDPGLGLRLIYFSYDVKMKEKGDIPEGYSVSREKKERFSLILESASTNQTSMYLCASSLTGGNTEAFFGQGTRLTVV.

The chain recombines TRBV25-1 with TRBJ2-5; D not resolved. There are 16 residues in the CDR3. Germline V gene lookup returns CDR1 MGHDK and CDR2 SYGVNS. Deletions cut 4 bases from V and 3 bases from J, with 18 bases between. CDR3 nucleotides: TGTGCCAGCAGTGCGAGCCCGGGTCCCGACGAAGAGACCCAGTACTTC. Its translation: CASSASPGPDEETQYF.

This chain links TRBV30 with TRBJ2-3, with a tentative D call TRBD2 (6 bases). CDR1 is GTSNPN, CDR2 SVGIG, per germline (reference sequence). Trimming cost V 4 bases and J 1 base, with 18 bases left between them. CDR3 length equals 16 residues. The CDR3 reads CAWNPGLSSGTDTQYF. As DNA, the CDR3 is TGTGCCTGGAATCCCGGACTATCCTCCGGCACAGATACGCAGTATTTT. Based on the CDR3 plus reference TRBV30 and TRBJ2-3, the full variable domain is SQTIHQWPATLVQPVGSPLSLECTVEGTSNPNLYWYRQAAGRGLQLLFYSVGIGQISSEVPQNLSASRPQDRQFILSSKKLLLSDSGFYLCAWNPGLSSGTDTQYFGPGTRLTVL.

V usage is TRBV4-2 and J usage is TRBJ2-2, with D unresolved. Germline V CDR1 and CDR2: LGHNA, YNFKEQ. The CDR3 sequence is 16 residues long. V was trimmed by 1 base and J by 0 bases, leaving 9 bases between them. CDR3 sequence reads: CASSQVGSANTGELFF. CDR3 coding DNA: TGTGCCAGCAGCCAAGTTGGCAGCGCGAACACCGGGGAGCTGTTTTTT.

The rearrangement links TRBV7-6 to TRBJ1-4, with D possibly TRBD1 on 6 matching bases. The CDR3 covers 15 residues. Trimming cost V 2 bases and J 4 bases, with 11 bases left between them. From germline, CDR1 is SGHVS and CDR2 FNYEAQ. CDR3 protein: CASSLTAGVNEKLFF. CDR3 DNA: TGTGCCAGCAGCTTAACGGCAGGGGTTAATGAAAAACTGTTTTTT.

This clone has a single count. The J gene is TRBJ2-7, the V gene TRBV10-1; maybe TRBD1 (5 bases). This CDR3 comprises 14 residues. Per germline, CDR1 WNHNN and CDR2 SYGVQD (reference sequence). V dropped 6 bases and J dropped 0 bases, with 12 bases sitting between them. The CDR3 nucleotides are TGCGCCAGCAGGAAAAGGGGTTTCTCCTACGAGCAGTACTTC. Protein: CASRKRGFSYEQYF.

The rearrangement joins TRBV28 to TRBJ2-7, with D uncertain. Germline V lookup: CDR1 MDHEN, CDR2 SYDVKM. The CDR3 runs 13 residues. Trimming stripped 4 bases from V and 5 bases from J, with 12 bases between. The CDR3 loop is CASSWNNLDEQYF. Written as DNA, the CDR3 is TGTGCCAGCAGTTGGAACAACCTAGACGAGCAGTACTTC.

This sequence joins TRBV27 and TRBJ2-5, with D unresolved. Germline V gene data show CDR1 as MNHEY and CDR2 as SMNVEV (reference sequence). The CDR3 loop spans 14 amino acids. V gave up 2 bases and J gave up 1 base, with 8 bases separating them. The chain's CDR3 is CASSLLAAQETQYF. The CDR3 coding sequence is TGTGCCAGCAGTTTACTGGCGGCCCAAGAGACCCAGTACTTC.

The chain combines TRBV5-4 with TRBJ2-7; maybe TRBD1 (7 bases). Germline loops: CDR1 SGHNT, CDR2 YYREEE (reference sequence). This CDR3 is 15 amino acids long. Trimming stripped 3 bases from V and 6 bases from J, with 19 bases between. CDR3 nucleotide sequence: TGTGCCAGCAGCTCCCCCGGCAGGGGGGAGTCCGAGCAGTACTTC. Protein: CASSSPGRGESEQYF. Full variable domain (remainder filled in from reference TRBV5-4 and TRBJ2-7): ETGVTQSPTHLIKTRGQQVTLRCSSQSGHNTVSWYQQALGQGPQFIFQYYREEENGRGNFPPRFSGLQFPNYSSELNVNALELDDSALYLCASSSPGRGESEQYFGPGTRLTVT.

The chain combines TRBV19 with TRBJ2-1; TRBD2 matches at 7 bases. V gave up 5 bases and J gave up 14 bases; unmatched junction bases: 9. The germline V gene has CDR1 LNHDA and CDR2 SQIVND (reference sequence). CDR3 length: 12 residues. This chain's CDR3 is CASSATLGGKFF. As DNA, the CDR3 is TGTGCCAGTAGTGCGACACTGGGGGGGAAGTTCTTC.

This clone came up a few times. V gene TRBV12-3 or TRBV12-4 combines with J gene TRBJ2-7, with a weak D call TRBD2 (6 bases). Trimming removed 3 bases at V and 7 bases at J, with 13 bases between. This CDR3 comprises 13 residues. The CDR3 here is CASSLEGLREQYF. As DNA, the CDR3 is TGTGCCAGCAGTTTGGAGGGCCTCCGGGAGCAGTACTTC.

This chain uses TRBV7-2 with TRBJ1-3; D not resolved. The V gene's germline CDR1 is SGHTA and CDR2 FQGNSA. The CDR3 has 15 amino acids. Trimming shortened V by 5 bases and J by 0 bases, and 11 bases separated the two germline ends. The CDR3 loop is CASSPLAISGNTIYF. CDR3 nucleotides: TGTGCCAGCAGCCCACTCGCCATCTCTGGAAACACCATATATTTT.

The count of this clone is one. The rearrangement uses TRBV5-4 and TRBJ1-1; D might be TRBD1 (5 bases). Germline CDR1 is SGHNT and CDR2 is YYREEE (reference sequence). Trimming removed 4 bases from V and 0 bases from J, with 16 bases in between. The CDR3 spans 16 residues. CDR3: CASSLQGGLMNTEAFF. In DNA form, the CDR3 reads TGTGCCAGCAGCCTCCAGGGTGGGCTCATGAACACTGAAGCTTTCTTT.

The chain combines TRBV7-2 with TRBJ2-2, with D possibly matching TRBD2 (5 bases). Trimming cost V 5 bases and J 8 bases, with 15 bases left between them. This CDR3 region has 14 residues. Germline V gene lookup returns CDR1 SGHTA and CDR2 FQGNSA. The CDR3 here is CASSPNLATGELFF. For the CDR3, the DNA is TGTGCCAGCAGCCCTAACCTAGCAACTGGGGAGCTGTTTTTT. Full variable domain (rest looked up from reference TRBV7-2 and TRBJ2-2): GAGVSQSPSNKVTEKGKDVELRCDPISGHTALYWYRQSLGQGLEFLIYFQGNSAPDKSGLPSDRFSAERTGGSVSTLTIQRTQQEDSAVYLCASSPNLATGELFFGEGSRLTVL.

The V call is TRBV6-5, the J call TRBJ2-7; 8 nucleotides agree with TRBD1. The CDR3 totals 15 residues. Germline CDR1 MNHEY, CDR2 SVGAGI. V gave up 3 bases and J gave up 0 bases; unmatched junction bases: 4. CDR3: CASSYMGTGSYEQYF. CDR3 in DNA: TGTGCCAGCAGTTATATGGGGACAGGCTCCTACGAGCAGTACTTC.

This clone was seen a few times. The chain carries TRBV7-9 and TRBJ1-4, with D perhaps matching TRBD1 (6 bases). Germline V gene lookup returns CDR1 SEHNR and CDR2 FQNEAQ (reference sequence). V dropped 7 bases and J dropped 4 bases, with 10 bases sitting between them. This CDR3 comprises 13 residues. CDR3 in amino acids: CASNREGNEKLFF. For the CDR3, the DNA is TGTGCCAGCAACAGGGAGGGTAATGAAAAACTGTTTTTT. Complete variable domain (other parts from reference TRBV7-9 and TRBJ1-4): DTGVSQNPRHKITKRGQNVTFRCDPISEHNRLYWYRQTLGQGPEFLTYFQNEAQLEKSRLLSDRFSAERPKGSFSTLEIQRTEQGDSAMYLCASNREGNEKLFFGSGTQLSVL.

This chain joins TRBV5-1 and TRBJ2-7; D is uncertain. Germline assignment: CDR1 SGHRS and CDR2 YFSETQ. Trimming removed 4 bases at V and 2 bases at J, with 13 bases between. This CDR3 region has 14 residues. The CDR3 here is CASSLGQFPYEQYF. The DNA of the CDR3 is TGCGCCAGCAGCCTGGGTCAGTTCCCCTACGAGCAGTACTTC. Drawing the rest from reference TRBV5-1 and TRBJ2-7, the complete variable domain is KAGVTQTPRYLIKTRGQQVTLSCSPISGHRSVSWYQQTPGQGLQFLFEYFSETQRNKGNFPGRFSGRQFSNSRSEMNVSTLELGDSALYLCASSLGQFPYEQYFGPGTRLTVT.

This clone was counted a few times. The chain uses TRBV7-2 and TRBJ2-3; 9 nucleotides match TRBD2. Germline CDR1 SGHTA, CDR2 FQGNSA. Trimming at V came to 1 base and at J to 6 bases, leaving 11 bases not matched to a gene. The CDR3 is 17 amino acids. The DNA of the CDR3 is TGTGCCAGCAGCTTAGAGGCTAGCGGGATTCCTAGGGATACGCAGTATTTT. Amino acid sequence: CASSLEASGIPRDTQYF. The complete variable domain, with remaining parts taken from reference TRBV7-2 and TRBJ2-3, reads GAGVSQSPSNKVTEKGKDVELRCDPISGHTALYWYRQSLGQGLEFLIYFQGNSAPDKSGLPSDRFSAERTGGSVSTLTIQRTQQEDSAVYLCASSLEASGIPRDTQYFGPGTRLTVL.